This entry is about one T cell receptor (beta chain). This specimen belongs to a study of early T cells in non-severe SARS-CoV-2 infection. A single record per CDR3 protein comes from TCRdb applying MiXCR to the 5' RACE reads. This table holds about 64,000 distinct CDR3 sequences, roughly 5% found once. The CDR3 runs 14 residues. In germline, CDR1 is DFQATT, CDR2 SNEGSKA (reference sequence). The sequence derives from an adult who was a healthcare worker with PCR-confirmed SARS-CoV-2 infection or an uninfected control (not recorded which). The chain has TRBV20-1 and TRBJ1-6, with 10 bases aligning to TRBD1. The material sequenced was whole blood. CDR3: CGGGQGNYNSPLHF. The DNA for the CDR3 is TGCGGCGGGGGACAGGGGAACTATAATTCACCCCTCCACTTT.